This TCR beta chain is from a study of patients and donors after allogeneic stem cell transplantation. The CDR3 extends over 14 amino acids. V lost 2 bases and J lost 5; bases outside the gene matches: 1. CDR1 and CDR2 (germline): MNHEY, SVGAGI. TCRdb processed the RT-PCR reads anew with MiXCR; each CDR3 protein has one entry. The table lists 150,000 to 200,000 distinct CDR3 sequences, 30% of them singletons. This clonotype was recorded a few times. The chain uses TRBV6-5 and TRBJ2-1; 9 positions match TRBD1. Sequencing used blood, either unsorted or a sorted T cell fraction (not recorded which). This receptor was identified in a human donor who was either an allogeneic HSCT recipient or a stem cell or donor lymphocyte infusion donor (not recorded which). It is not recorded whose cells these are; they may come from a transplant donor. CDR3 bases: TGTGCCAGCAGTTACGGGACAGGGCACAATGAGCAGTTCTTC. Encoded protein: CASSYGTGHNEQFF.